The T cell receptor beta chain described here comes from a study of T cell responses to AZD1222 COVID-19 vaccine. The overall study: Pooling of second doses given at about 4 or about 12 weeks was done. Findings and limits, study-wide: Mostly white British, mostly female donors; authors suggested clonal diversity may be underestimated. Spike regions recognized by vaccine-associated CD4 TCRs spanned the protein, led by 160-218 and 743-854. Nearly half of the spike-specific TCRs reportedly recognize variant regions that carry no mutations.

Sequencing used immunoSEQ multiplex PCR; TCRdb keeps in-frame clones, though not all of them. The data show 85,000 to 130,000 clones, with about nine tenths seen just once and about 4.8% held by the top ten. Turning to this clone: Its target is unknown.

CDR1 and CDR2 (germline): SGHVS, FQNEAQ. V was pared by 1 base and J by 5 bases, with 17 bases between. The CDR3 loop spans 16 amino acids. The rearrangement links TRBV7-8 to TRBJ1-2; a possible D gene is TRBD1 (5 bases). The sequencing used peripheral blood, collected on day 0 of AZD1222 vaccination. The source is an adult in good health. The CDR3, as DNA: TGTGCCAGCAGCTTAGTGGGCAGGGTAGCTTCGTATGGCTACACCTTC. Its protein is CASSLVGRVASYGYTF.